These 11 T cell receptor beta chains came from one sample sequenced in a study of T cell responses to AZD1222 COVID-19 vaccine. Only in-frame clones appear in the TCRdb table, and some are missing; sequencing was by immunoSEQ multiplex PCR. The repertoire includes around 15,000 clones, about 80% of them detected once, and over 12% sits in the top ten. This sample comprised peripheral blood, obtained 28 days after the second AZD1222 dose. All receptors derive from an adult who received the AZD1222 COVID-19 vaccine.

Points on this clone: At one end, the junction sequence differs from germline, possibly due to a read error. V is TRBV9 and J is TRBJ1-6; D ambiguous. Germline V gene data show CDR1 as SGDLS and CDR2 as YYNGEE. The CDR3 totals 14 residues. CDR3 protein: CASSAAGDNSPFHF. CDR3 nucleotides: TGTGCCAGCAGCGCGGCAGGTGATAATTCACCCTTCCACTTT.

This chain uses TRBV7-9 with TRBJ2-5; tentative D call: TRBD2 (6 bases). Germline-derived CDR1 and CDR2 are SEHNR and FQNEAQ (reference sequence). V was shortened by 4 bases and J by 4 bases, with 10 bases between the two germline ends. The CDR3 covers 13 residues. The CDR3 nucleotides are TGTGCCAGCAGCTGGGACTCCGCAGAGACCCAGTACTTC. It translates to CASSWDSAETQYF.

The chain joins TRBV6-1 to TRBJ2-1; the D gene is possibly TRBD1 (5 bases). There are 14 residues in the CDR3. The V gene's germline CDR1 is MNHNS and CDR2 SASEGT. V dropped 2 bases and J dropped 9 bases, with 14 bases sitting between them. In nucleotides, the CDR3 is TGTGCCAGCAGTGAATGGGGCAGGGTGACTGAGCAGTTCTTC. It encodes CASSEWGRVTEQFF.

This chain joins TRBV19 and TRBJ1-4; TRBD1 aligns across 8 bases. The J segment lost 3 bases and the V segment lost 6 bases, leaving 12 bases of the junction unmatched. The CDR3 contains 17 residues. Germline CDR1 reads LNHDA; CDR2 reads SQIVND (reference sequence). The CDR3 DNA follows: TGTGCCAGTAGGACCTCCGGGACAGGTGTATCTAATGAAAAACTGTTTTTT. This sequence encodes CASRTSGTGVSNEKLFF.

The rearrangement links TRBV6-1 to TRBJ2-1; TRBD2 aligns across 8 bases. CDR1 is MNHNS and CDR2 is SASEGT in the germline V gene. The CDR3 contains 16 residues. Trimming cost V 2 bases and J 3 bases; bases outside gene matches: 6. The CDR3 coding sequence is TGTGCCAGCAGTGAAAGGGTTAGCGGGGACTACAATGAGCAGTTCTTC. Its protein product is CASSERVSGDYNEQFF.

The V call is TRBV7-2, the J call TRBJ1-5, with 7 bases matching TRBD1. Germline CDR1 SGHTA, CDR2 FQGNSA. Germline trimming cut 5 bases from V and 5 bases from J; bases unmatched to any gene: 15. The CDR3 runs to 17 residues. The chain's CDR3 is CASSPADRATFHQPQHF. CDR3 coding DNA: TGTGCCAGCAGCCCAGCCGACAGGGCTACGTTCCATCAGCCCCAGCATTTT.

Here the CDR3 reads CASSFRTGTGAEDTQYF. In nucleotides, the CDR3 is TGTGCCAGCAGTTTTCGAACCGGGACAGGGGCTGAAGATACGCAGTATTTT. The chain recombines TRBV6-2 or TRBV6-3 with TRBJ2-3, with 10 bases lining up with TRBD1. V trimming: 4 bases; J trimming: 5 bases; junction bases outside the gene matches: 12. Germline V gene lookup returns CDR1 MNHEY and CDR2 SVGEGT. This CDR3 has 17 residues.

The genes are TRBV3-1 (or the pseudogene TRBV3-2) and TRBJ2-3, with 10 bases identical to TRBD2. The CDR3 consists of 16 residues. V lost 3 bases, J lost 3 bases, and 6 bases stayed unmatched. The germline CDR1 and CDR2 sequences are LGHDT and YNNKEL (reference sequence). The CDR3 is CASSHISGGATDTQYF. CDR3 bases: TGTGCCAGCAGCCATATAAGCGGGGGGGCGACAGATACGCAGTATTTT.

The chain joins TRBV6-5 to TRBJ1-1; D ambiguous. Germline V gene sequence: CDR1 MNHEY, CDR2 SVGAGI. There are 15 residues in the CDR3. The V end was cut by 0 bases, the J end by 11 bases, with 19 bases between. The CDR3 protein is CASSYSMPGAWIAFF. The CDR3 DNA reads TGTGCCAGCAGTTACTCGATGCCGGGCGCTTGGATTGCTTTCTTT.

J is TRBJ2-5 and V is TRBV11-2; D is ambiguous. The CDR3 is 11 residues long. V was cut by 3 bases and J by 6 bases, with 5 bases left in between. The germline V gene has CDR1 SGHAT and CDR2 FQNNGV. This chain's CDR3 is CASSLGKTQYF. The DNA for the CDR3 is TGTGCCAGCAGCTTGGGGAAGACCCAGTACTTC.

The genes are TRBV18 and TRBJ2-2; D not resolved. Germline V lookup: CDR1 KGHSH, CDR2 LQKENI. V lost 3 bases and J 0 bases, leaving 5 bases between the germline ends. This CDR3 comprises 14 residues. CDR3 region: CASSPSTNTGELFF. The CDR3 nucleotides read TGTGCCAGCTCACCTTCGACGAACACCGGGGAGCTGTTTTTT.